Listed here is a single T cell receptor beta chain. The target antigen is unknown. These data belong to a study of graft-versus-host responses after intestinal transplantation. Study summary: Once they had received anti-thymocyte globulin induction, all recipients took tacrolimus and steroids for approximately 3 years.

Overall study findings and caveats: Among recipient marrow samples, GvH clones were found; some appeared first in ileum or blood. The highest levels of circulating GvH clones went along with early declines in HvG clones after transplant.

Measured with immunoSEQ multiplex PCR; TCRdb has only the in-frame clones, and not every one. The sample carries tens of thousands of clones, about 91% recorded once. With V trimmed by 3 bases and J by 5 bases, 4 bases remained unmatched. The germline V gene has CDR1 SGHDN and CDR2 FVKESK. This CDR3 contains 15 residues. This TCR was sampled from a human donor who received an intestinal transplant. The sequencing used unstimulated CD8+ T cells sorted from spleen or lymph node cells, collected before intestinal transplant. The chain joins TRBV14 to TRBJ2-2; 9 positions agree with TRBD1. The CDR3 DNA follows: TGTGCCAGCAGCCATGGGACAGGGCTTACCGGGGAGCTGTTTTTT. It encodes CASSHGTGLTGELFF.